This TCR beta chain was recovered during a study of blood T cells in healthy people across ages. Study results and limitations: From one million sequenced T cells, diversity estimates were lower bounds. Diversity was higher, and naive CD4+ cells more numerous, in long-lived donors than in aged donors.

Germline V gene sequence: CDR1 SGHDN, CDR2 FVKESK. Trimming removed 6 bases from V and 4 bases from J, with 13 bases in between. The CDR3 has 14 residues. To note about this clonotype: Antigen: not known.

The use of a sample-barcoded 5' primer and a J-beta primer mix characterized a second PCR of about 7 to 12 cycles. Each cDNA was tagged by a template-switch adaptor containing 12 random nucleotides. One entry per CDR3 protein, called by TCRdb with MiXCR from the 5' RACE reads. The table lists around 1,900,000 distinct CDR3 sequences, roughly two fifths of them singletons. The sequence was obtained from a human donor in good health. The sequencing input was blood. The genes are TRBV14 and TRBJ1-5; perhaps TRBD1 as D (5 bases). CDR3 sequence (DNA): TGTGCCAGCAGATGGACGGGGCCGAATCAGCCCCAGCATTTT. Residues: CASRWTGPNQPQHF. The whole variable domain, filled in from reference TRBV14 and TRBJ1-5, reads EAGVTQFPSHSVIEKGQTVTLRCDPISGHDNLYWYRRVMGKEIKFLLHFVKESKQDESGMPNNRFLAERTGGTYSTLKVQPAELEDSGVYFCASRWTGPNQPQHFGDGTRLSIL.